This T cell receptor beta chain came from a study of OX40 agonist ivuxolimab in advanced cancers. In terms of the full investigation: Ivuxolimab, which targeted the costimulatory receptor OX40 (CD134), was an agonistic, fully human IgG2 monoclonal antibody. Patients were allowed to have had prior anti-PD-1, anti-PD-L1 or anti-CTLA-4 therapy, and 40% of the dose-escalation patients had been treated with checkpoint inhibitors. Three dose-escalation patients achieved partial responses, one with hepatocellular carcinoma and two with cutaneous melanoma. The paper reports the monotherapy dose-escalation portion (N = 52 patients) of the phase I ivuxolimab trial. A male proportion of 75% to 85% and a mean age of approximately 60 years, ranging from 23 to 79, were recorded for the dose-escalation cohort. Peripheral TCRbeta sequencing was intended to test whether TCR sequence diversity was altered and clonal T-cell expansion was caused by ivuxolimab. Among the roughly 54 dose-escalation patients, around 19 had hepatocellular carcinoma, approximately 15 melanoma, 9 renal cell carcinoma and 9 head and neck cancer. Intravenous ivuxolimab was administered to patients every 2 weeks at six dose levels: 0.01, 0.1, 0.3, 1.5, 3 and 10 mg/kg.

From the cysteine up to the phenylalanine, the CDR3 has a length of 13 residues. Only CDR3 DNA remains: 39 bases, in frame from the first base. V lost 6 bases and J lost 3 bases; the stretch between them is 11 bases long. For CDR1 and CDR2, the germline V gene lists SNHLY and FYNNEI. On this clone: What this receptor recognizes is not known. Per-base quality was not reported, and no clone a single base away is much larger than it.

What the research found in general, with its limitations: Low levels of normalized T-cell clonal expansion were also seen in some patients who did not respond. Clonal expansion of both CD4+ and CD8+ blood T cells was observed from baseline to week 6 at doses 0.1 to 3.0 mg/kg. In the 0.1-3.0 mg/kg groups, partial responders had among the lowest normalized peripheral clonal expansion, particularly in CD8+ T cells. Which antigens the clonally expanded peripheral T cells were specific for was not determined. On average, CD8+ T cells showed more expanded clones than CD4+ T cells after ivuxolimab.

The trial excluded patients who had a history of autoimmune disease or who were on systemic immunosuppression. In every dose cohort, peripheral blood was drawn for TCR sequencing at baseline, cycle 4 day 1, and cycle 7 day 1. Samples were obtained from an open-label, multicenter, first-in-human phase I dose-escalation trial of ivuxolimab. The trial enrolled adults with locally advanced or metastatic head and neck squamous cell, hepatocellular, melanoma or renal cell carcinoma. Before TCR sequencing, CD4+ T cells and CD8+ T cells were sorted from peripheral blood as separate populations. For sequencing of the TCRbeta CDR3 region, genomic DNA was extracted from the sorted cells. The immunoSEQ Assay was used for sequencing of TCRbeta CDR3 regions. TCRdb re-hosts the immuneACCESS table, in-frame sequences only. Its copies lack some clones; in the studies checked, an unresolved V gene accounts for under half of them, and the cause for the rest is not known. Counted in this sample were around 130,000 clones; about 94% of them appeared once. The top ten clonotypes cover about 0.15% of the sample.

Here the chain combines TRBV2 and TRBJ2-5; no D segment can be confidently identified. The clonotype comes from an adult with an advanced solid tumor such as melanoma, head and neck, liver or kidney cancer. The sequences come from CD4+ or CD8+ T cells sorted from blood, collected in a trial of the OX40 agonist ivuxolimab. The DNA sequence is as follows: TGTGCCAGCAGCTCGGCACCTAAAGAGACCCAGTACTTC. This yields the protein CASSSAPKETQYF.